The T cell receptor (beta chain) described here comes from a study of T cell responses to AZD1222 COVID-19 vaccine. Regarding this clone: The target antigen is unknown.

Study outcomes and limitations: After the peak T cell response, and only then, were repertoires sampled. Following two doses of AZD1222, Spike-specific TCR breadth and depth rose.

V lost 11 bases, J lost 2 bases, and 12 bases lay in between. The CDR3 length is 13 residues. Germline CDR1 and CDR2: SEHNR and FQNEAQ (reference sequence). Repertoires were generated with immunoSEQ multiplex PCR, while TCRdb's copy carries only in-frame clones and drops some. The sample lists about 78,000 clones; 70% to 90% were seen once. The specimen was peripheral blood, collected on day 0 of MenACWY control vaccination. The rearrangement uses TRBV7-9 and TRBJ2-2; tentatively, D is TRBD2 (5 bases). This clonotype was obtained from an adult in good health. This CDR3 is CAGLRVNTGELFF. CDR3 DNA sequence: TGTGCCGGACTTAGGGTAAACACCGGGGAGCTGTTTTTT.